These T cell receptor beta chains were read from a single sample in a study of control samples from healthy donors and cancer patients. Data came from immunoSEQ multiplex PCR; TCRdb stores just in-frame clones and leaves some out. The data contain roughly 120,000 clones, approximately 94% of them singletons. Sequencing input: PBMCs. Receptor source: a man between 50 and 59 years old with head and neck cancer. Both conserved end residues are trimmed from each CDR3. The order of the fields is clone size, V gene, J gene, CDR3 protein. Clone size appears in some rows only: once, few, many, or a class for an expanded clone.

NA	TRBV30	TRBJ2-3	AWSVKGASTDTQY
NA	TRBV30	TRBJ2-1	AWALAGGAEDEQF
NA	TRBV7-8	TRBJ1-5	ASSLGISKNQPQH
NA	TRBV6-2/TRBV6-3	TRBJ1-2	ASSSYDMDYYGYT
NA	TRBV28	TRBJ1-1	ASRTWGGAF
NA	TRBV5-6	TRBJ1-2	ASSSGQAYGYT
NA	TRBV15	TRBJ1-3	ATSRDRVNTIY
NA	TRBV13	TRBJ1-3	ASSLGRGSGNTIY
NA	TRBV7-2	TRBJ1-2	ASSLLLVLPDTGYT
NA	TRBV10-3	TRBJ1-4	AISEGTTGNEKLF
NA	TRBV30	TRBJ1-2	AWSDGQGYGYGYT
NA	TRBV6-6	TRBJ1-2	ASSNEYGYT
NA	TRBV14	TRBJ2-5	ASSQFRGAQETQY
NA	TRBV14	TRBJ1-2	ASSRGFSYT
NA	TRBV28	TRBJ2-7	ASRGQGGSSYEQY
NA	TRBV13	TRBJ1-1	ASSPSDGNTEAF
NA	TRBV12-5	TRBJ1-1	ASETWTEAF
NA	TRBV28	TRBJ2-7	ASSSRPTSGGGYEQY
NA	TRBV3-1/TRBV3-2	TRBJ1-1	ASSLQGGITEAF
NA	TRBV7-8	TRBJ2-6	ASSFSGANVLT
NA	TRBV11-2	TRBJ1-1	ASSHGTAEAF
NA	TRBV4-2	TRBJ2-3	ASSQESGISTDTQY
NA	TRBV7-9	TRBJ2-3	ASSLGLSSSYRSTDTQY
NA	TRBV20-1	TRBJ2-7	SASPSGTTGQY
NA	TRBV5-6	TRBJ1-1	ASSLGHMNTEAF
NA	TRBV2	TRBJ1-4	ASSEGQHEKLF
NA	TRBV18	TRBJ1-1	ASSRTGTGNMNTEAF
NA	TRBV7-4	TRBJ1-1	ASSLERRGGHSSNTEAF
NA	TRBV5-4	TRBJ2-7	ASSRTTSSYEQY
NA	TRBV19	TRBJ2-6	ASKPATSGANVLT
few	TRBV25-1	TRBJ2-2	ASRARIGTGSSAGELF
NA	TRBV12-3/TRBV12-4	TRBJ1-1	ASRGGLDTEAF
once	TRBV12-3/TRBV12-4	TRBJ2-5	ASERGGTQY
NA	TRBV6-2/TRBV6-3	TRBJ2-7	ASSSIGWQQY
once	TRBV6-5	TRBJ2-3	ASSFADRSADTQY
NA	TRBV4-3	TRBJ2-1	ASSRSGSTYNEQF
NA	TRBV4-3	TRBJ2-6	ASSQDRGKSGANVLT
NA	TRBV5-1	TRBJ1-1	ASSSFREENTEAF
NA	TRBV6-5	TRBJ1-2	ASSYSRGFYGYT
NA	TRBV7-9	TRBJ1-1	ASSLYGTELAKAF
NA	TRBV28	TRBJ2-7	ASRSVEQY
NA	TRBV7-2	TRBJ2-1	ASSRSGLAGGLRGNEQF
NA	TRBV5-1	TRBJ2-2	ASSLHWQIPNTGELF
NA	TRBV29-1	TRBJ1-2	SVERSQKAHYGYT
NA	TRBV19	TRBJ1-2	ASREVAPRGYGYT
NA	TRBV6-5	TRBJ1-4	ASSPGRREKLF
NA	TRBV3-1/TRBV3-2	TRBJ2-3	ASSQDTSGGTDTQY
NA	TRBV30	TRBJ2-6	AWRRGRTRSGANVLT
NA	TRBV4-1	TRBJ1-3	ASSQDFTGNTIY
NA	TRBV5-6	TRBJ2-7	ASSMGTGNEQY
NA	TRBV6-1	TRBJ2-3	ASSEQGKDTQY
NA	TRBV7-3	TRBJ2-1	ASSPGGEQF
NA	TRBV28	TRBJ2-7	ASRLQGALAYEQY